This entry is about one T cell receptor (beta chain). CDR1 and CDR2 (germline): KGHDR, SFDVKD. V was pared by 4 bases and J by 6 bases, with 8 bases of the junction left unmatched. CDR3 size: 16 residues. Clones were read by immunoSEQ multiplex PCR, and TCRdb kept only the in-frame ones, dropping some. This table holds over 150,000 clones, 70% to 85% found once. This entry is derived from a study of blood T cell repertoires in COVID-19. The receptor was derived from a human donor in a cohort sampled during active COVID-19. The sequenced material came from peripheral blood. The chain uses TRBV24-1 and TRBJ2-1; 10 positions match TRBD2. CDR3 region: CATSDSSGGTLNEQFF. CDR3 DNA sequence: TGTGCCACCAGTGACTCTAGCGGGGGAACCCTCAATGAGCAGTTCTTC.